The source of this T cell receptor beta chain is a study of blood T cells in healthy people across ages. The sample holds a few counts of this clonotype. The CDR3 is 13 amino acids. Germline V gene lookup returns CDR1 SGHDN and CDR2 FVKESK. Then a second PCR, running about 6 to 11 cycles, was carried out with a sample-barcoded 5' primer and a J-beta primer mix. TCRdb re-called the 5' RACE reads with MiXCR, one entry per CDR3 protein. The sample records about 760,000 distinct CDR3 sequences, 20% to 25% being singletons. This same sample was also taken into another study, of T cells of mothers and their children.

Source material: blood. V and J are TRBV14 and TRBJ2-5; D call uncertain. The J call may be in error: the DNA end matches TRBJ2-1 better. The clonotype was recovered from a boy aged 5-17 years in good health. This CDR3 reads CASGRLLYNEQFF. The CDR3 DNA follows: TGTGCCAGCGGCAGGCTTCTCTACAATGAGCAGTTCTTC.